These 24 T cell receptor beta chains were all obtained from the same sample, sequenced in a study of T cell changes during pregnancy in multiple sclerosis. Assay: immunoSEQ multiplex PCR; the TCRdb copy retains only in-frame clones and omits some. The sample has about 36,000 clones, 92% seen once; the top ten hold about 0.42%. The input for sequencing was CD4+ T cells from peripheral blood mononuclear cells, taken in the third trimester of pregnancy. The receptors here all came from a female donor in good health, enrolled as a control in a pregnancy study.

This chain joins TRBV5-6 and TRBJ1-1; no definite D call. Germline-derived CDR1 and CDR2 are SGHDT and YYEEEE. CDR3 length: 16 residues. V was clipped by 5 bases and J by 3 bases, with 20 bases between them. For the CDR3, the DNA is TGTGCCAGCAGGTTCCAGTCGCGTTTTGCGGACACTGAAGCTTTCTTT. Translating it yields CASRFQSRFADTEAFF.

The chain carries TRBV28 and TRBJ2-5; 9 nucleotides align to TRBD1. The CDR3 is 15 residues long. The V gene end was trimmed by 4 bases and the J gene end by 4 bases; junction bases not matched to a gene: 7. Germline assignment: CDR1 MDHEN and CDR2 SYDVKM. CDR3 in DNA: TGTGCCAGCAGTTCCCCGACAGGGGGGGGAGAGACCCAGTACTTC. Amino acids: CASSSPTGGGETQYF.

V and J are TRBV28 and TRBJ1-2; 9 positions agree with TRBD1. V gave up 8 bases and J gave up 8 bases; unmatched junction bases: 6. CDR1 is MDHEN, CDR2 SYDVKM, per germline. The CDR3 spans 12 residues. CDR3 protein: CASLGQGRGYTF. CDR3 nucleotide sequence: TGTGCCAGCCTCGGACAGGGGCGAGGCTACACCTTC.

This sequence joins TRBV28 and TRBJ1-4; a possible D gene is TRBD1 (6 bases). CDR3 length equals 15 residues. V lost 8 bases and J lost 7, with 20 bases in between. CDR1 and CDR2 from the germline V gene are MDHEN and SYDVKM. CDR3: CASGGQLGPGEKLFF. CDR3 nucleotides: TGTGCCAGCGGAGGACAGTTAGGCCCGGGTGAAAAACTGTTTTTT.

The chain carries TRBV9 and TRBJ1-4, with D hard to call. The V gene lost 1 base and the J gene lost 0 bases, with 7 bases spanning the gap. Germline loops: CDR1 SGDLS, CDR2 YYNGEE. This CDR3 is 15 amino acids long. Here the CDR3 DNA reads TGTGCCAGCAGCGTATCAACAACAACTAATGAAAAACTGTTTTTT. Translated: CASSVSTTTNEKLFF.

The chain recombines TRBV19 with TRBJ1-4, with TRBD1 as a possible D gene (6 bases). This CDR3 spans 15 amino acids. Germline V CDR1 and CDR2: LNHDA, SQIVND (reference sequence). The germline V and J ends were trimmed by 4 bases and 3 bases, with 12 bases remaining between them. The chain's CDR3 is CASSNQGLANEKLFF. CDR3 in DNA: TGTGCCAGTAGTAATCAGGGGTTAGCTAATGAAAAACTGTTTTTT.

The chain combines TRBV18 with TRBJ2-3; D might be TRBD1 (5 bases). Deletions cut 6 bases from V and 1 base from J, with 14 bases between. The CDR3 spans 15 residues. Germline V gene lookup returns CDR1 KGHSH and CDR2 LQKENI. The CDR3 loop is CASSPRERGTDTQYF. The CDR3 DNA reads TGTGCCAGCTCTCCCAGGGAAAGGGGCACAGATACGCAGTATTTT.

The rearrangement uses TRBV7-8 and TRBJ1-5, with 7 bases fitting TRBD1. Germline-derived CDR1 and CDR2 are SGHVS and FQNEAQ. The junction had 6 bases not matched to a gene; V was cut back by 7 bases and J by 3 bases. The CDR3 has 14 residues. This chain's CDR3 is CASTATGVNQPQHF. The CDR3 DNA reads as TGTGCCAGCACCGCCACAGGGGTCAATCAGCCCCAGCATTTT.

The chain uses TRBV7-3 and TRBJ2-5; the D gene is possibly TRBD1 (5 bases). Trimming stripped 0 bases from V and 4 bases from J, with 12 bases between. Germline CDR1 SGHTA, CDR2 FQGTGA. This CDR3 comprises 15 residues. The CDR3 sequence is CASSLTGLRGETQYF. CDR3 nucleotide sequence: TGTGCCAGCAGCTTAACAGGGCTAAGGGGAGAGACCCAGTACTTC.

V gene TRBV28 combines with J gene TRBJ1-5; D is ambiguous. V was shortened by 3 bases and J by 1 base, with 4 bases between the two germline ends. Germline CDR1 is MDHEN and CDR2 is SYDVKM. CDR3 length: 13 residues. The CDR3 loop is CASSFLSNQPQHF. DNA of the CDR3: TGTGCCAGCAGTTTCCTAAGCAATCAGCCCCAGCATTTT.

V gene TRBV9 combines with J gene TRBJ1-2; TRBD1 matches at 7 bases. Germline V gene data show CDR1 as SGDLS and CDR2 as YYNGEE. The CDR3 is 14 residues long. Trimming at V came to 1 base and at J to 4 bases, leaving 4 bases not matched to a gene. This chain's CDR3 is CASSVLAGGYGYTF. The CDR3 region has the DNA TGTGCCAGCAGCGTATTGGCAGGGGGCTATGGCTACACCTTC.

J is TRBJ2-1 and V is TRBV11-2, with a possible D match to TRBD2 (5 bases). The CDR3 covers 13 residues. Germline assignment: CDR1 SGHAT and CDR2 FQNNGV. The V end lost 0 bases, the J end lost 8 bases, and 8 bases lay between the germline ends. CDR3 residues: CASSLDGEYEQFF. As DNA, the CDR3 is TGTGCCAGCAGCTTAGACGGGGAGTATGAGCAGTTCTTC.

The chain joins TRBV7-2 to TRBJ1-2; 9 positions agree with TRBD1. V shed 5 bases and J 3 bases; nucleotides not matched to a gene: 7. This CDR3 contains 15 residues. Germline CDR1 is SGHTA and CDR2 is FQGNSA. The chain's CDR3 is CASSKRTGGDYGYTF. The DNA of the CDR3 is TGTGCCAGCAGCAAACGAACAGGGGGCGACTATGGCTACACCTTC.

J is TRBJ2-5 and V is TRBV5-6, with D perhaps TRBD2 (5 bases). Germline values: CDR1 SGHDT, CDR2 YYEEEE. This CDR3 spans 13 amino acids. The V end lost 2 bases, the J end lost 7 bases, and 12 bases lay between the germline ends. CDR3 sequence: CASSFSNGGTQYF. As DNA, the CDR3 is TGTGCCAGCAGCTTCTCGAACGGAGGGACCCAGTACTTC.

The rearrangement links TRBV27 to TRBJ2-5; D perhaps matches TRBD2 (5 bases). Germline CDR1 reads MNHEY; CDR2 reads SMNVEV (reference sequence). This CDR3 contains 16 residues. Trimming shortened V by 5 bases and J by 1 base, and 17 bases separated the two germline ends. CDR3 DNA sequence: TGTGCCAGCAGTATCAACAGAGGGCCGCCCCAAGAGACCCAGTACTTC. Translating it yields CASSINRGPPQETQYF.

The chain links TRBV27 to TRBJ2-3; 8 bases align to TRBD1. This CDR3 contains 12 residues. Germline CDR1 reads MNHEY; CDR2 reads SMNVEV (reference sequence). Unmatched junction bases numbered 4, after V lost 6 bases and J lost 8 bases. The CDR3 loop reads CASSRTGSTQYF. In nucleotides, the CDR3 is TGTGCCAGCAGCCGGACAGGGAGTACGCAGTATTTT.

The chain recombines TRBV28 with TRBJ1-5; 7 nucleotides match TRBD1. The V segment lost 10 bases and the J segment 5 bases; nucleotides outside the gene matches: 11. The CDR3 consists of 14 residues. CDR1 and CDR2 from the germline V gene are MDHEN and SYDVKM. CDR3 amino acids: CATTLGGTYQPQHF. The CDR3 DNA reads as TGTGCCACCACCTTAGGGGGCACATATCAGCCCCAGCATTTT. The whole variable domain, filled in from reference TRBV28 and TRBJ1-5, reads DVKVTQSSRYLVKRTGEKVFLECVQDMDHENMFWYRQDPGLGLRLIYFSYDVKMKEKGDIPEGYSVSREKKERFSLILESASTNQTSMYLCATTLGGTYQPQHFGDGTRLSIL.

DNA for the CDR3: TGTGCCAGCTCACCAACATCCGGGACAGGGTCATTTCAGCCCCAGCATTTT. This codes for CASSPTSGTGSFQPQHF. The chain links TRBV18 to TRBJ1-5, with TRBD1 matching 9 bases. With 2 bases clipped from V and 6 bases from J, the junction kept 11 bases outside the gene matches. The CDR3 loop spans 17 amino acids. Germline CDR1 reads KGHSH; CDR2 reads LQKENI.

The genes are TRBV19 and TRBJ1-4; D is ambiguous. V was pared by 5 bases and J by 5 bases, with 15 bases between. Germline CDR1 is LNHDA and CDR2 is SQIVND (reference sequence). The CDR3 covers 15 residues. The CDR3 region has the DNA TGTGCCAGTAGTTCCCGCCGCGGAGAGAATGAAAAACTGTTTTTT. This gives the protein CASSSRRGENEKLFF.

The CDR3 spells CASSWGTGGNTIYF. In nucleotides, the CDR3 is TGCGCCAGCAGCTGGGGGACAGGAGGAAACACCATATATTTT. The rearrangement uses TRBV5-1 and TRBJ1-3; 8 bases agree with TRBD1. The CDR3 is 14 amino acids. CDR1 is SGHRS, CDR2 YFSETQ, per germline. The V gene end was trimmed by 3 bases and the J gene end by 4 bases; junction bases not matched to a gene: 3.

This chain connects TRBV11-2 to TRBJ2-7; no reliable D call. Germline V gene sequence: CDR1 SGHAT, CDR2 FQNNGV. Between the trimmed V and J ends, which lost 1 base and 5 bases, there was a span of 3 bases. The CDR3 sequence is 11 residues long. The CDR3, as DNA: TGTGCCAGCAGCTTAGCTGACGAGCAGTACTTC. Its translation: CASSLADEQYF.

The V and J genes are TRBV5-1 and TRBJ2-7, with TRBD1 as a possible D gene (5 bases). Germline values: CDR1 SGHRS, CDR2 YFSETQ. Trimming cost V 2 bases and J 2 bases, with 14 bases left between them. The CDR3 length is 15 residues. In DNA form, the CDR3 reads TGCGCCAGCAGCTTAGGTGTGGGGCAGACCTACGAGCAGTACTTC. Translated: CASSLGVGQTYEQYF.

V and J are TRBV6-5 and TRBJ1-1, with D possibly being TRBD1 (6 bases). With 6 bases removed from V and 4 bases from J, the gap between germline ends came to 12 bases. CDR3 length equals 13 residues. In germline, CDR1 is MNHEY, CDR2 SVGAGI. The CDR3 DNA reads TGTGCCAGCAGCCGACTCAGGGGCACTGAAGCTTTCTTT. It encodes CASSRLRGTEAFF.

This rearrangement joins TRBV15 to TRBJ1-2; tentatively, D is TRBD1 (6 bases). Germline V CDR1 and CDR2: LNHNV, YYDKDF (reference sequence). CDR3 size: 15 residues. Trimming left V 5 bases short and J 0 bases short, with 13 bases between. The CDR3 DNA sequence: TGTGCCACCAGCCGGGGGGACACTCCTAACTATGGCTACACCTTC. Encoded protein: CATSRGDTPNYGYTF.